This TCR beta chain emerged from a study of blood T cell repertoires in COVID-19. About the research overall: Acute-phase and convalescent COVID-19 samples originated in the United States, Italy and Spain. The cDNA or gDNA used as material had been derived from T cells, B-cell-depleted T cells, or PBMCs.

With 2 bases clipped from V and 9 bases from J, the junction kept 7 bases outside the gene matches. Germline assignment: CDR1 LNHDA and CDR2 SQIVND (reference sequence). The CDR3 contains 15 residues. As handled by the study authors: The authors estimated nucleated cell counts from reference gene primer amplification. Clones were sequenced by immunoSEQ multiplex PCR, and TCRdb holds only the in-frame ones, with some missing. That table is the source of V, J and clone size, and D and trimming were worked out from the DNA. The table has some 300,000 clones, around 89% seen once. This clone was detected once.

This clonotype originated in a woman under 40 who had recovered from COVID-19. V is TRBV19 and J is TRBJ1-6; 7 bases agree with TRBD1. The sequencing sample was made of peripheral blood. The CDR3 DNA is TGTGCCAGTAGTATATTGACAGGGACAATTTCACCCCTCCACTTT. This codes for CASSILTGTISPLHF. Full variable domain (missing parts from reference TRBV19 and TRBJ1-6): DGGITQSPKYLFRKEGQNVTLSCEQNLNHDAMYWYRQDPGQGLRLIYYSQIVNDFQKGDIAEGYSVSREKKESFPLTVTSAQKNPTAFYLCASSILTGTISPLHFGNGTRLTVT.